These 25 T cell receptor beta chains originate from one sample sequenced in a study of T cell responses to AZD1222 COVID-19 vaccine. Only in-frame clones appear in the TCRdb table, and some are missing; sequencing was by immunoSEQ multiplex PCR. The sample holds around 80,000 clones, roughly 90% seen once. The source was peripheral blood, collected on day 0 of AZD1222 vaccination. Source of these receptors: an adult in good health.

This chain joins TRBV20-1 and TRBJ1-1; D is unclear. Trimming cost V 3 bases and J 1 base, with 6 bases left between them. Per germline, CDR1 DFQATT and CDR2 SNEGSKA (reference sequence). The CDR3 loop spans 12 amino acids. Here the CDR3 reads CSASRPNTEAFF. In nucleotides, the CDR3 is TGCAGTGCTAGTCGCCCGAACACTGAAGCTTTCTTT.

This clone was observed a single time. The chain recombines TRBV10-2 with TRBJ1-5, with no clear D. In germline, CDR1 is WSHSY, CDR2 SAAADI. The CDR3 runs 14 residues. V was cut by 5 bases and J by 0 bases, with 8 bases left in between. CDR3 sequence (DNA): TGCGCCAGCAGTCGGACGACTAGCAATCAGCCCCAGCATTTT. It translates to CASSRTTSNQPQHF.

The CDR3 DNA follows: TGTGCCAGCAGCCATAATCAGCGCGGAACCGGGGAGCTGTTTTTT. Amino acid sequence: CASSHNQRGTGELFF. This chain connects TRBV3-1 (or the pseudogene TRBV3-2) to TRBJ2-2; D is uncertain. Trimming took off 3 bases at V and 5 bases at J, with 13 bases between the two ends. Germline V gene sequence: CDR1 LGHDT, CDR2 YNNKEL (reference sequence). The CDR3 has 15 residues.

This chain links TRBV12-3 or TRBV12-4 with TRBJ2-1, with no clear D. The V and J ends lost 0 bases and 8 bases respectively, with 8 bases between them. This CDR3 is 13 amino acids long. CDR3 coding DNA: TGTGCCAGCAGTTTAGCGTTCAGTTATGAGCAGTTCTTC. Translated: CASSLAFSYEQFF.

CDR3 region: CASSQQFGGAGDTQYF. For the CDR3, the DNA is TGTGCCAGCAGCCAACAGTTTGGGGGGGCTGGAGATACGCAGTATTTT. This chain connects TRBV14 to TRBJ2-3; weak D call: TRBD2 (7 bases). The CDR3 sequence is 16 residues long. Germline CDR1 reads SGHDN; CDR2 reads FVKESK. V was pared by 2 bases and J by 5 bases, with 17 bases between.

Only one count was recorded for this clone. V gene TRBV3-1 (or the pseudogene TRBV3-2) combines with J gene TRBJ2-2; D possibly uses TRBD1 or TRBD2 (5 bases each). Trimming pared 4 bases from V and 6 bases from J, leaving 9 bases between. The CDR3 loop spans 13 amino acids. Germline-derived CDR1 and CDR2 are LGHDT and YNNKEL (reference sequence). CDR3 DNA sequence: TGTGCCAGCAGCCCCCAGGGAGCCGGGGAGCTGTTTTTT. This codes for CASSPQGAGELFF.

This clone was seen just once. V and J are TRBV30 and TRBJ1-3; D unresolved. The CDR3 is 12 amino acids. V lost 1 base to trimming and J lost 2 bases, with 3 bases between them. Per the germline V gene, CDR1 is GTSNPN and CDR2 is SVGIG (reference sequence). CDR3 DNA: TGTGCCTGGAGTGATACTGGAAACACCATATATTTT. It specifies CAWSDTGNTIYF.

J is TRBJ1-5 and V is TRBV7-8; D gene ambiguous. This CDR3 spans 12 amino acids. Germline V lookup: CDR1 SGHVS, CDR2 FQNEAQ. Trimming left V 5 bases short and J 2 bases short, with 4 bases between. The CDR3 DNA reads TGTGCCAGCAGCCCAGGCAATCAGCCCCAGCATTTT. Amino acids: CASSPGNQPQHF.

The chain links TRBV11-2 to TRBJ2-7; TRBD2 aligns across 7 bases. This CDR3 is 14 amino acids long. Germline loops: CDR1 SGHAT, CDR2 FQNNGV. Germline trimming cut 1 base from V and 3 bases from J; bases unmatched to any gene: 3. Here the CDR3 reads CASSLGSGDYEQYV. As DNA, the CDR3 is TGTGCCAGCAGCTTAGGGAGCGGGGACTACGAGCAGTACGTC.

V usage is TRBV30 and J usage is TRBJ2-5; 10 nucleotides line up with TRBD1. The CDR3 is 14 residues long. Germline-derived CDR1 and CDR2 are GTSNPN and SVGIG (reference sequence). With 3 bases clipped from V and 4 bases from J, the junction kept 5 bases outside the gene matches. CDR3 bases: TGTGCCTGGAGGGGGGGGACAGGGGTAGAGACCCAGTACTTC. Translated: CAWRGGTGVETQYF. The whole variable domain, filled in from reference TRBV30 and TRBJ2-5, reads SQTIHQWPATLVQPVGSPLSLECTVEGTSNPNLYWYRQAAGRGLQLLFYSVGIGQISSEVPQNLSASRPQDRQFILSSKKLLLSDSGFYLCAWRGGTGVETQYFGPGTRLLVL.

The rearrangement links TRBV5-1 to TRBJ1-5, with D tentatively TRBD1 (6 bases). Trimming cost V 4 bases and J 5 bases, with 10 bases left between them. This CDR3 region has 13 residues. CDR1 SGHRS and CDR2 YFSETQ come from the germline V gene. The CDR3 sequence is CASSQGSDQPQHF. In DNA form, the CDR3 reads TGCGCCAGCAGCCAGGGGTCGGATCAGCCCCAGCATTTT. Looking up the rest from reference TRBV5-1 and TRBJ1-5 gives the full variable domain: KAGVTQTPRYLIKTRGQQVTLSCSPISGHRSVSWYQQTPGQGLQFLFEYFSETQRNKGNFPGRFSGRQFSNSRSEMNVSTLELGDSALYLCASSQGSDQPQHFGDGTRLSIL.

CDR3 protein: CASSRTGMSCNEQFF. For the CDR3, the DNA is TGTGCCAGCAGCCGGACAGGGATGAGCTGCAATGAGCAGTTCTTC. The genes are TRBV5-4 and TRBJ2-1; 8 nucleotides match TRBD1. Germline values: CDR1 SGHNT, CDR2 YYREEE (reference sequence). J was trimmed by 6 bases and V by 4 bases; bases with no gene match: 9. This CDR3 has 15 residues. The full variable domain, rest sourced from reference TRBV5-4 and TRBJ2-1, is ETGVTQSPTHLIKTRGQQVTLRCSSQSGHNTVSWYQQALGQGPQFIFQYYREEENGRGNFPPRFSGLQFPNYSSELNVNALELDDSALYLCASSRTGMSCNEQFFGPGTRLTVL.

The DNA for the CDR3 is TGTGCCAGCAGGGAGGGGTGGAGGAGCACTGAAGCTTTCTTT. Translated: CASREGWRSTEAFF. The chain links TRBV6-5 to TRBJ1-1; a weak D match, TRBD1 (5 bases). Germline V gene lookup returns CDR1 MNHEY and CDR2 SVGAGI. V lost 6 bases to trimming and J lost 4 bases, with 15 bases between them. The CDR3 runs 14 residues.

The chain links TRBV24-1 to TRBJ2-3, with D possibly matching TRBD2 (5 bases). CDR1 and CDR2 (germline): KGHDR, SFDVKD. V was trimmed by 8 bases and J by 2 bases, leaving 16 bases between them. CDR3 size: 15 residues. The CDR3 spells CATTIRGSYTDTQYF. CDR3 nucleotides: TGTGCCACCACCATCCGAGGGAGTTACACAGATACGCAGTATTTT.

V gene TRBV7-3 combines with J gene TRBJ1-4, with D perhaps matching TRBD1 (6 bases). The germline V gene encodes CDR1 SGHTA and CDR2 FQGTGA. This CDR3 is 18 amino acids long. V was clipped by 1 base and J by 5 bases, with 20 bases between them. The CDR3 DNA sequence: TGTGCCAGCAGCTTAAGTTCAGAGGCTGTCGGGGGCAATGAAAAACTGTTTTTT. As protein: CASSLSSEAVGGNEKLFF.

The CDR3 region has the DNA TGTGCCAGCAGCTTCTTAGCGGGTCTCTCCTACGAGCAGTACTTC. Residues: CASSFLAGLSYEQYF. This chain joins TRBV7-8 and TRBJ2-7, with 7 bases aligning to TRBD2. The CDR3 sequence is 15 residues long. Trimming removed 3 bases from V and 0 bases from J; junction bases left unmatched: 5. Germline assignment: CDR1 SGHVS and CDR2 FQNEAQ.

The chain uses TRBV5-1 and TRBJ1-4; D is uncertain. CDR1 is SGHRS and CDR2 is YFSETQ in the germline V gene. The CDR3 consists of 12 residues. Trimming removed 0 bases from V and 7 bases from J, with 4 bases in between. CDR3 DNA: TGCGCCAGCAGCTTGGTCGGTGAAAAACTGTTTTTT. Its protein product is CASSLVGEKLFF.

This rearrangement joins TRBV5-5 to TRBJ1-6; perhaps TRBD1 as D (6 bases). Germline loops: CDR1 SGHKS, CDR2 YYEKEE (reference sequence). With 5 bases removed from V and 6 bases from J, the gap between germline ends came to 12 bases. The CDR3 is 14 amino acids. The CDR3 nucleotides are TGTGCCAGCAGAGCCGGGGGCAGTAATTCACCCCTCCACTTT. The encoded protein is CASRAGGSNSPLHF.

The chain recombines TRBV19 with TRBJ1-4, with D tentatively TRBD1 (5 bases). The CDR3 has 15 amino acids. V was trimmed by 6 bases and J by 3 bases, leaving 14 bases between them. CDR1 LNHDA and CDR2 SQIVND come from the germline V gene (reference sequence). The CDR3 spells CASSPGGGANEKLFF. The CDR3 nucleotides are TGTGCCAGTAGCCCCGGTGGAGGGGCTAATGAAAAACTGTTTTTT.

CDR3 region: CARTRDRDVGAYEQYV. The DNA for the CDR3 is TGCGCCAGGACCCGGGACAGGGATGTTGGGGCGTACGAGCAGTACGTC. The rearrangement uses TRBV10-2 and TRBJ2-7; the match to TRBD1 covers 9 bases. V was pared by 9 bases and J by 4 bases, with 16 bases of the junction left unmatched. This CDR3 region has 16 residues. Germline values: CDR1 WSHSY, CDR2 SAAADI.

The chain uses TRBV11-2 and TRBJ2-7; no clear D gene. Germline V CDR1 and CDR2: SGHAT, FQNNGV. Trimming shortened V by 5 bases and J by 4 bases, and 9 bases separated the two germline ends. CDR3 length: 12 residues. The CDR3 loop reads CASSRLIYEQYF. CDR3 DNA sequence: TGTGCCAGCAGCCGGCTTATTTACGAGCAGTACTTC. The variable domain in full, with the rest retrieved from reference TRBV11-2 and TRBJ2-7, is EAGVAQSPRYKIIEKRQSVAFWCNPISGHATLYWYQQILGQGPKLLIQFQNNGVVDDSQLPKDRFSAERLKGVDSTLKIQPAKLEDSAVYLCASSRLIYEQYFGPGTRLTVT.

The CDR3 DNA reads as TGTGCCAGCCCCCCGGGTCAGAACACTGAAGCTTTCTTT. This encodes CASPPGQNTEAFF. The gene calls are TRBV2 and TRBJ1-1, with D uncertain. The V gene's germline CDR1 is SNHLY and CDR2 FYNNEI. Deletions cut 8 bases from V and 1 base from J, with 11 bases between. The CDR3 consists of 13 residues.

The chain carries TRBV6-5 and TRBJ2-2; D is perhaps TRBD1 or TRBD2 (5 bases each). The germline V and J ends were trimmed by 6 bases and 2 bases, with 7 bases remaining between them. The CDR3 is 13 residues long. Looked up from germline, CDR1 is MNHEY and CDR2 is SVGAGI. This CDR3 is CASRGPNTGELFF. For the CDR3, the DNA is TGTGCCAGCAGGGGACCTAACACCGGGGAGCTGTTTTTT.

CDR3 nucleotides: TGTGCCAGCAGTTGGAGTTACGAGCAGTACTTC. Residues: CASSWSYEQYF. The chain employs TRBV28 and TRBJ2-7; D ambiguous. This CDR3 has 11 amino acids. The germline CDR1 and CDR2 sequences are MDHEN and SYDVKM. V was clipped by 4 bases and J by 4 bases, with 5 bases between them.

The chain uses TRBV28 and TRBJ2-1, with TRBD2 identical over 9 bases. This CDR3 is built from 15 residues. V lost 6 bases, J lost 4 bases, and 7 bases stayed unmatched. The V gene's germline CDR1 is MDHEN and CDR2 SYDVKM. Here the CDR3 DNA reads TGTGCCAGCAGCCGGGGACTAGCAGATTACAATGAGCAGTTCTTC. Its translation: CASSRGLADYNEQFF.